This entry concerns a single T cell receptor (beta chain). A quantity of roughly 0.5 to 1 ug RNA underwent reverse transcription using random hexamers. TCRdb used MiXCR to reprocess the immunoSEQ multiplex PCR reads, holding one entry per CDR3 protein. In the table there are some 240,000 distinct CDR3 sequences, almost 97% of which are singletons. The sample comes from a study of CD8 T cells in Susac syndrome. The overall study: Each patient with Susac syndrome, at the time of blood draw, was therapy-naive, on corticosteroids, or on intravenous immunoglobulin alone.

The CDR3 has 15 residues. Germline assignment: CDR1 SGHRS and CDR2 YFSETQ. Trimming stripped 0 bases from V and 0 bases from J, with 7 bases between. Negative isolation was used for CD8+ and CD4+ T cells, and FACS enrichment was applied to TEMRA cells. The clonotype comes from a human donor with Susac syndrome. The sample taken for sequencing was CD4+ T cells from PBMCs. The chain carries TRBV5-1 and TRBJ2-1; D is uncertain. The CDR3 sequence: CASSLEWVSYNEQFF. The DNA for the CDR3 is TGCGCCAGCAGCTTGGAATGGGTCTCCTACAATGAGCAGTTCTTC.